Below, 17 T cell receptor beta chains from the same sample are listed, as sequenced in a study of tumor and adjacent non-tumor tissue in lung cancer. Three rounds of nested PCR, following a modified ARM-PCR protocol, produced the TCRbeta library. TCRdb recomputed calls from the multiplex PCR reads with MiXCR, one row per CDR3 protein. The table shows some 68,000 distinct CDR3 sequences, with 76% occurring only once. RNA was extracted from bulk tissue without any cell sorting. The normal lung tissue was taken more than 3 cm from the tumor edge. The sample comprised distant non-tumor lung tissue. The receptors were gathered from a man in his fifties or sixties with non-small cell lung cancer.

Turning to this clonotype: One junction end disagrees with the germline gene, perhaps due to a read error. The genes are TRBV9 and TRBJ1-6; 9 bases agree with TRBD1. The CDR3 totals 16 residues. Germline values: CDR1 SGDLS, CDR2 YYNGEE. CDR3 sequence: CVSSPLGGQGDSPLHF. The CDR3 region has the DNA TGTGTCAGCAGCCCTCTTGGGGGACAGGGAGATTCACCCCTCCACTTT. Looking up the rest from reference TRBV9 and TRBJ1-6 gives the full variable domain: DSGVTQTPKHLITATGQRVTLRCSPRSGDLSVYWYQQSLDQGLQFLIQYYNGEERAKGNILERFSAQQFPDLHSELNLSSLELGDSALYFCVSSPLGGQGDSPLHFGNGTRLTVT.

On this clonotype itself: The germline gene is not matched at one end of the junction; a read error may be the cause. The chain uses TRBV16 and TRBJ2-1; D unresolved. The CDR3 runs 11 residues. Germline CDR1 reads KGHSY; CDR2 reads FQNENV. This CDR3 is CVSSPNNEQFF. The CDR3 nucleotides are TGTGTCAGCAGCCCTAACAATGAGCAGTTCTTC.

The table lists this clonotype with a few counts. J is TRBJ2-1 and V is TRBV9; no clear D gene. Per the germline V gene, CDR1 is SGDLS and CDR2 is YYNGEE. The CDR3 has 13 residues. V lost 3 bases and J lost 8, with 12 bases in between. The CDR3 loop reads CASSANIEDEQFF. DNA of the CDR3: TGTGCCAGCAGCGCAAATATAGAAGATGAGCAGTTCTTC.

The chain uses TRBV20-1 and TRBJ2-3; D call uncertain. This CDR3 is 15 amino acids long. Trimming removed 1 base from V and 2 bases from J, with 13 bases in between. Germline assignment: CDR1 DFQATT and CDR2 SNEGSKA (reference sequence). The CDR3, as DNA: TGCAGTGCTAGAGGCGGTATAGGTAACACAGATACGCAGTATTTT. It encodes CSARGGIGNTDTQYF.

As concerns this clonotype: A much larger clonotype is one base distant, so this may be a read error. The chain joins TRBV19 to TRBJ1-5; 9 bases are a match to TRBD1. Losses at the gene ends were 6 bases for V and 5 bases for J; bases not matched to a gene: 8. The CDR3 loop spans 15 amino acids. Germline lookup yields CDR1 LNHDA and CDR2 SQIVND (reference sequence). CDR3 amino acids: CASSIQGAGYQPQHF. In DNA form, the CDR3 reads TGTGCCAGTAGCATACAGGGGGCGGGCTATCAGCCCCAGCATTTT.

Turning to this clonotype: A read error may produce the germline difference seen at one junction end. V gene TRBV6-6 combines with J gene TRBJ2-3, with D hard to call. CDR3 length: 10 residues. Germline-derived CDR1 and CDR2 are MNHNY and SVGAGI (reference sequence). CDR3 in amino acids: CAIDTDTHYF. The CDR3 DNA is TGTGCCATCGACACAGATACGCATTATTTT.

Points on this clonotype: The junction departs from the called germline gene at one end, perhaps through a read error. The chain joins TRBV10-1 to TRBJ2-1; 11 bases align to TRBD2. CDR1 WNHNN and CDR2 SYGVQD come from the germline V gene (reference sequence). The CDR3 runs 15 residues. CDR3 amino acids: CVGSGGTSGYNEQFF. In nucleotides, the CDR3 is TGTGTCGGCAGTGGGGGGACTAGCGGATACAATGAGCAGTTCTTC.

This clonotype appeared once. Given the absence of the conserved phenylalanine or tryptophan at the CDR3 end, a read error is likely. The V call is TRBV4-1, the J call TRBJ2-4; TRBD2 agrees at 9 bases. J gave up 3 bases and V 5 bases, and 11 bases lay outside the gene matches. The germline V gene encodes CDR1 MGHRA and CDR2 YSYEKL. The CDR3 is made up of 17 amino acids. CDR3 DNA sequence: TGCGCCAGCAGCTTGGCTAGCGGGGAGGTTGGCAAAAACATTCAGTACCTC. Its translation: CASSLASGEVGKNIQYL.

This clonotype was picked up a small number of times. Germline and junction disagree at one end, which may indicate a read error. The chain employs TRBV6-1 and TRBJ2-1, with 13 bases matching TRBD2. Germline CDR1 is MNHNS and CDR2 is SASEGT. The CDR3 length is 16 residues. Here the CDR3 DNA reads TGTGCCAGTAGTGACAGGACTAGCGGGAGATTCGGTGAGCGGTTCTTC. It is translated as CASSDRTSGRFGERFF.

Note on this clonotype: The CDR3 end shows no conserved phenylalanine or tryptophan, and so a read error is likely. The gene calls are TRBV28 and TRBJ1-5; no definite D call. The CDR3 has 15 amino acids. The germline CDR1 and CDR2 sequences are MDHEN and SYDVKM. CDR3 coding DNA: TGCGCCAGCAGTTTGACCTCCGGGTCTCATCAGCCCCAGCATTTG. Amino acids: CASSLTSGSHQPQHL.

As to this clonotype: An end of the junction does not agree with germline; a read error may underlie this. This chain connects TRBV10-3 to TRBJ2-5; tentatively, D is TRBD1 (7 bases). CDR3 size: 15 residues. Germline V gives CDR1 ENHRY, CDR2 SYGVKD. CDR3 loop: CAISSASQGEEIQYF. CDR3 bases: TGTGCCATCAGTTCCGCGTCCCAGGGGGAGGAGATCCAGTACTTT.

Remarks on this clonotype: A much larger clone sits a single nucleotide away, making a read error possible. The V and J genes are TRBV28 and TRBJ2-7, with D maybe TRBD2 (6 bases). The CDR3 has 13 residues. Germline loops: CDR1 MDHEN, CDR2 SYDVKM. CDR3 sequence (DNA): TGTGCCAGCAGAGGGGAGGTGAGGAACGAGGAGTACTTC. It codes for CASRGEVRNEEYF.

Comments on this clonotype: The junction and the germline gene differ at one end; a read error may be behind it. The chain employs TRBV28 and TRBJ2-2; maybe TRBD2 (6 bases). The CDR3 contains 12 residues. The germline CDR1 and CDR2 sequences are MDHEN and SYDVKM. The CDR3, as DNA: TGTGCCAGCGGAGGGAACACCGGGGATCTGTGTTTT. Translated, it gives CASGGNTGDLCF. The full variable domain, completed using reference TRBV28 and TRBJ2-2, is DVKVTQSSRYLVKRTGEKVFLECVQDMDHENMFWYRQDPGLGLRLIYFSYDVKMKEKGDIPEGYSVSREKKERFSLILESASTNQTSMYLCASGGNTGDLCFGEGSRLTVL.

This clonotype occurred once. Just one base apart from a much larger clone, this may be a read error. CDR3 protein: CASSEAKRNQPQHF. The CDR3 DNA reads TGTGCCAGCAGTGAGGCGAAAAGGAATCAGCCCCAGCATTTT. The rearrangement uses TRBV2 and TRBJ1-5, with unresolved D. The CDR3 extends over 14 amino acids. Germline V gene data show CDR1 as SNHLY and CDR2 as FYNNEI. V lost 3 bases and J 4 bases, leaving 10 bases between the germline ends.

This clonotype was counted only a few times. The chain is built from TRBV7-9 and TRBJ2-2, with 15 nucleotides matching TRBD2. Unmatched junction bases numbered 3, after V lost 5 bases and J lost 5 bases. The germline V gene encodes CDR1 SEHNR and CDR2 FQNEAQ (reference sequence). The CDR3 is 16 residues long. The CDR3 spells CASSPGLAGGTGELFF. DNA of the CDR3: TGTGCCAGCAGCCCGGGACTAGCGGGAGGAACCGGGGAGCTGTTTTTT.

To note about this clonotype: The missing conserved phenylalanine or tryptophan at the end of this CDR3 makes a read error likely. CDR3 coding DNA: TGTGCCTGGAGTGGAAGCCCCGGACAGGAGGAAGACATCTGGACCTACAATGAACAGTTCTCC. It is translated as CAWSGSPGQEEDIWTYNEQFS. The rearrangement links TRBV30 to TRBJ2-1; 7 bases fit TRBD1. CDR1 and CDR2 from the germline V gene are GTSNPN and SVGIG (reference sequence). This CDR3 is 21 amino acids long.

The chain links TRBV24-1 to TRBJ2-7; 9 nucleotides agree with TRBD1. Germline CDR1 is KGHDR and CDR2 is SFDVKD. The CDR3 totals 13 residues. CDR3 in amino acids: CGTSWGQGYEQYF. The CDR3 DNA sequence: TGTGGCACAAGTTGGGGACAGGGTTACGAGCAGTACTTC.